This T cell receptor beta chain was identified in a study of preoperative IRX-2 immunotherapy in early breast cancer. This CDR3 spans 13 amino acids. The V end lost 5 bases, the J end lost 3 bases, and 10 bases lay between the germline ends. Germline CDR1 MDHEN, CDR2 SYDVKM. Treatment indicated: preoperative locoregional IRX-2 cytokine immunotherapy. Samples came from a phase Ib trial of preoperative locoregional IRX-2 cytokine immunotherapy. This table comes from immunoSEQ multiplex PCR, and its TCRdb copy is limited to in-frame clones, with some not included. The profile shows roughly 99,000 clones, 75% to 90% of them singletons.

The sequences come from tumor tissue, collected after IRX-2 immunotherapy. V gene TRBV28 combines with J gene TRBJ2-5; D is perhaps TRBD1 or TRBD2 (6 bases each). The origin of this receptor is a human donor with breast cancer. The CDR3 loop reads CASSRGAKETQYF. The CDR3, as DNA: TGTGCCAGCAGTAGGGGGGCCAAAGAGACCCAGTACTTC.